These 4 T cell receptor beta chains came from one sample sequenced in a study of breast tumors, draining lymph nodes, adjacent tissues. Breast cancer patients provided tissue from their axillary draining lymph nodes. TCRdb fed the multiplex PCR reads into MiXCR, producing one record per CDR3 protein. The table includes hundreds of thousands of distinct CDR3 sequences, approximately 29% detected once. Specimen: axillary lymph node tissue. These receptor sequences come from a female donor with breast cancer. Some clones in this sample may be carry-over from other donors' samples.

This clonotype was observed at least ten times. The chain links TRBV5-1 to TRBJ2-3; TRBD1 matches at 11 bases. Germline loops: CDR1 SGHRS, CDR2 YFSETQ. Trimming cost V 2 bases and J 6 bases; bases outside gene matches: 8. This CDR3 comprises 16 residues. CDR3 nucleotide sequence: TGCGCCAGCAGCTTTTCCGGACAGGGGGCCCGGGATACGCAGTATTTT. It specifies CASSFSGQGARDTQYF.

Many counts were recorded for this clonotype. The chain uses TRBV24-1 and TRBJ2-3; 7 positions match TRBD1. This CDR3 has 16 residues. Germline-derived CDR1 and CDR2 are KGHDR and SFDVKD. J was trimmed by 1 base and V by 5 bases; bases with no gene match: 8. The CDR3: CATSGFRDSGTDTQYF. The CDR3, as DNA: TGTGCCACCAGTGGGTTCCGGGACAGCGGCACAGATACGCAGTATTTT.

This clonotype was counted only a few times. The gene calls are TRBV18 and TRBJ1-5; possible D gene TRBD1, 6 bases. Trimming took 3 bases from V and 2 from J, leaving 11 bases between them. CDR1 and CDR2 (germline): KGHSH, LQKENI. The CDR3 is made up of 15 amino acids. The CDR3 DNA follows: TGTGCCAGCTCACCTACCAACAGGGGCAATCAGCCCCAGCATTTT. It codes for CASSPTNRGNQPQHF.

The genes are TRBV12-3 or TRBV12-4 and TRBJ1-4; a possible D gene is TRBD1 (5 bases). Trimming left V 5 bases short and J 0 bases short, with 22 bases between. The CDR3 extends over 19 amino acids. In DNA, the CDR3 is TGTGCCAGCAGTCCGGCGGGGGGTCGGGAATCTACAACTAATGAAAAACTGTTTTTT. Translation gives CASSPAGGRESTTNEKLFF.